This T cell receptor (beta chain) emerged from a study of beta chain features in type 1 diabetes. The authors sorted CD4+ naive, central memory, regulatory and stem cell-like memory cells via CD45RO/CCR7/CD25/CD127/CD95/CD27. All of the sorted populations showed purity greater than 95%. Since all of the isolated RNA was reverse transcribed, expressed TCRB transcripts were what got sequenced. Naive, central memory and regulatory T cell samples yielded around 3.6 million reads on average. Method: immunoSEQ multiplex PCR; TCRdb's copy keeps in-frame clones and lacks some. The data contain hundreds of thousands of clones, 7% to 10% of them singletons. Overall study findings and caveats: Researchers report that Type 1 diabetes patients had moderately but significantly shorter TCRB CDR3s across all four CD4+ subsets.

For this clone: The target antigen is unknown.

Trimming removed 3 bases from V and 1 base from J; junction bases left unmatched: 7. Germline-derived CDR1 and CDR2 are SGHRS and YFSETQ. The CDR3 covers 16 residues. The sequenced sample was central memory CD4+ T cells from blood. The receptor was isolated from a man aged 30-40 years with type 1 diabetes. The genes are TRBV5-1 and TRBJ2-7; TRBD2 matches 10 bases. The CDR3: CASSSKTSGSSYEQYF. As DNA, the CDR3 is TGCGCCAGCAGCTCGAAGACTAGCGGGTCATCCTACGAGCAGTACTTC. The variable domain in full, with the rest retrieved from reference TRBV5-1 and TRBJ2-7, is KAGVTQTPRYLIKTRGQQVTLSCSPISGHRSVSWYQQTPGQGLQFLFEYFSETQRNKGNFPGRFSGRQFSNSRSEMNVSTLELGDSALYLCASSSKTSGSSYEQYFGPGTRLTVT.